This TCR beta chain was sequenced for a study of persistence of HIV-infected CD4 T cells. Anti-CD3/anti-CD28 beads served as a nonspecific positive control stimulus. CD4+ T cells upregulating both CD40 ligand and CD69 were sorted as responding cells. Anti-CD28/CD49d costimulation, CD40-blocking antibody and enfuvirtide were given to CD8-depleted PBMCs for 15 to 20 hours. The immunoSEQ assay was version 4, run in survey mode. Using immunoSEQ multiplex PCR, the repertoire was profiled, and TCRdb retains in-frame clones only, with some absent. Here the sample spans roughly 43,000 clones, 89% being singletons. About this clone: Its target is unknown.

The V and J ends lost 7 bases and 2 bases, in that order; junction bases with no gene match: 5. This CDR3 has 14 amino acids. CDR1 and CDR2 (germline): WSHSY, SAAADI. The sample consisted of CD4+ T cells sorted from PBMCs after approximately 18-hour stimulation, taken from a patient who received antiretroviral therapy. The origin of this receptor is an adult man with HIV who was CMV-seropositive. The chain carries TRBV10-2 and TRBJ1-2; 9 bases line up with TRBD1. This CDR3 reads CASKPGQGNYGYTF. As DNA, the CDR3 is TGCGCCAGCAAGCCGGGACAGGGAAACTATGGCTACACCTTC.